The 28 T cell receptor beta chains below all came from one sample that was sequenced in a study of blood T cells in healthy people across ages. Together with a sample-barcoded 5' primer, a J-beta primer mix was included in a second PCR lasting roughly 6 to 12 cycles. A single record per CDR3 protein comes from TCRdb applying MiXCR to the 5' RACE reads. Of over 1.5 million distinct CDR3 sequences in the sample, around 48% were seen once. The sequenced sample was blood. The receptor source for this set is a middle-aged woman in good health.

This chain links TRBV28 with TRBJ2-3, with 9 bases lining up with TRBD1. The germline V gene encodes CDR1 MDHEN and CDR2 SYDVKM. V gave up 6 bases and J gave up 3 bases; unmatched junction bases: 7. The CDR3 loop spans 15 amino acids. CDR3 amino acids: CASSQGTGITDTQYF. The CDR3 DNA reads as TGTGCCAGCAGCCAGGGGACAGGGATAACAGATACGCAGTATTTT. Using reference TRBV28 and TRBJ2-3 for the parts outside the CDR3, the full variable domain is DVKVTQSSRYLVKRTGEKVFLECVQDMDHENMFWYRQDPGLGLRLIYFSYDVKMKEKGDIPEGYSVSREKKERFSLILESASTNQTSMYLCASSQGTGITDTQYFGPGTRLTVL.

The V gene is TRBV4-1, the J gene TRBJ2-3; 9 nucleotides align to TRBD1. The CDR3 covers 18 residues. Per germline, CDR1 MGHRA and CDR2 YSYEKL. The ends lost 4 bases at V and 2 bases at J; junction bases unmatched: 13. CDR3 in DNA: TGCGCCAGCAGCCCCCGCGGGGCAGACAGGGGGTTCACAGATACGCAGTATTTT. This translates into CASSPRGADRGFTDTQYF.

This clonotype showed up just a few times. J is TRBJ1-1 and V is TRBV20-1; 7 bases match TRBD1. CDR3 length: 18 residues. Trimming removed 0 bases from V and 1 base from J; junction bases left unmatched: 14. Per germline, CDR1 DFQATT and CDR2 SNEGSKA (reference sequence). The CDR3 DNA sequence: TGCAGTGCTAGAGAAGGCAGGGGGTCGGCCATCGCGAACACTGAAGCTTTCTTT. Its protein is CSAREGRGSAIANTEAFF.

CDR3 bases: TGTGCCAGCAGCGTTAGCGGGGGAGACAAGCAGTACTTC. Residues: CASSVSGGDKQYF. The genes are TRBV7-2 and TRBJ2-7; 9 positions match TRBD2. CDR3 length equals 13 residues. Trimming cost V 5 bases and J 8 bases; bases outside gene matches: 7. CDR1 and CDR2 (germline): SGHTA, FQGNSA.

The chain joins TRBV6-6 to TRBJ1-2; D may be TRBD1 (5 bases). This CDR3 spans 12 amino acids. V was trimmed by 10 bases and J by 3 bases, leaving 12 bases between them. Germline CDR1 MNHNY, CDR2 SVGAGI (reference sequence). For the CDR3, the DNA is TGTGCCACCAGAGTGGGGGACTATGGCTACACCTTC. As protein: CATRVGDYGYTF.

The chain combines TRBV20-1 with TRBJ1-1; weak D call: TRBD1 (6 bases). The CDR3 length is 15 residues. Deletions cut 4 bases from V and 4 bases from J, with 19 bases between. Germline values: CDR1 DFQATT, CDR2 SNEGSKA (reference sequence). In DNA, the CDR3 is TGCAGTGCTATCTCAGGGGCCGTGGGCAGCACTGAAGCTTTCTTT. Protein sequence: CSAISGAVGSTEAFF.

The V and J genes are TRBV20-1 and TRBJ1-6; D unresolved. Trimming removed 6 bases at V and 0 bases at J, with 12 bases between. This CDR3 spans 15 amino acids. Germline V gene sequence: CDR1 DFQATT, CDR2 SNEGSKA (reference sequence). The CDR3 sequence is CSALVDGSYNSPLHF. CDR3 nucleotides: TGCAGTGCCCTGGTCGATGGCTCCTATAATTCACCCCTCCACTTT.

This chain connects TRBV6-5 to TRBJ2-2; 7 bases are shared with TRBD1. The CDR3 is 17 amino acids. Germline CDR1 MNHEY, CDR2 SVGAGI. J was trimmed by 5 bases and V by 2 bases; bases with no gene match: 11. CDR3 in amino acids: CASSYGTGVSATGELFF. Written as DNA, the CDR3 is TGTGCCAGCAGTTACGGAACAGGGGTTTCAGCTACCGGGGAGCTGTTTTTT.

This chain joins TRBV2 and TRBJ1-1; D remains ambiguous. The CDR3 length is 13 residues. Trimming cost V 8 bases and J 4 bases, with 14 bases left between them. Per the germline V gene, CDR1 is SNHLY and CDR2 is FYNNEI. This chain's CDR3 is CASVNRASTEAFF. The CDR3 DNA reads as TGTGCCAGCGTAAACCGCGCAAGCACTGAAGCTTTCTTT. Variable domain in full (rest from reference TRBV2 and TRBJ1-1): EPEVTQTPSHQVTQMGQEVILRCVPISNHLYFYWYRQILGQKVEFLVSFYNNEISEKSEIFDDQFSVERPDGSNFTLKIRSTKLEDSAMYFCASVNRASTEAFFGQGTRLTVV.

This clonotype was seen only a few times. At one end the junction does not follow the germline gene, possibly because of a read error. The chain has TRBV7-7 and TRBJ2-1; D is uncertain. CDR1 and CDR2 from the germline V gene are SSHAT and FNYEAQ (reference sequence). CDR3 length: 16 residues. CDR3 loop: CASSLSPAVNYNEQFF. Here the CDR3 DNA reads TGTGCTAGCAGCTTAAGTCCGGCTGTTAACTACAATGAGCAGTTCTTC.

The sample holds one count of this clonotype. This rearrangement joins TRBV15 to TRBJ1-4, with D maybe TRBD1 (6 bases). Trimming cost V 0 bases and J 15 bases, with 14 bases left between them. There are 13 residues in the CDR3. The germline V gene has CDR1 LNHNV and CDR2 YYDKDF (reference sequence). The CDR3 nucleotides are TGTGCCACCAGCAGAGATCAGGGGTCCGGAGTGTTTTTT. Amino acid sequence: CATSRDQGSGVFF.

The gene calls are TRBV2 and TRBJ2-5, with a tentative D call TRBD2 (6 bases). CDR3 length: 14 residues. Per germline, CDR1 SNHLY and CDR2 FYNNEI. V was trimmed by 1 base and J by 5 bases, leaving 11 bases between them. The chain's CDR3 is CASSEGRVSETQYF. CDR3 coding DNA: TGTGCCAGCAGTGAAGGGAGGGTTAGCGAGACCCAGTACTTC.

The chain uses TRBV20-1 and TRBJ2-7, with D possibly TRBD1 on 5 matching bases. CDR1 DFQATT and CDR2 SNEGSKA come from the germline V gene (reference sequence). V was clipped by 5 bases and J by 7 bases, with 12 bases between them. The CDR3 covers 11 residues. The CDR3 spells CSARQRNEQYF. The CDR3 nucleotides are TGCAGTGCTCGACAGAGGAATGAGCAGTACTTC.

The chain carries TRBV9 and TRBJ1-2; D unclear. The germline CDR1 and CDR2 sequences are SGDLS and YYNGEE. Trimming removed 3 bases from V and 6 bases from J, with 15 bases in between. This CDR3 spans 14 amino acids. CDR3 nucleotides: TGTGCCAGCAGCGGACTGGGAAGACACGATGGCTACACCTTC. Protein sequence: CASSGLGRHDGYTF.

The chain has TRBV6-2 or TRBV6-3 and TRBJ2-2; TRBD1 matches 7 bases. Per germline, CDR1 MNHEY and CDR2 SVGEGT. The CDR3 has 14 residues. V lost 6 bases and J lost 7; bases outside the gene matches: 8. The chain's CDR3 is CASSLTGAHGELFF. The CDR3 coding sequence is TGTGCCAGCAGCCTAACAGGGGCTCACGGGGAGCTGTTTTTT.

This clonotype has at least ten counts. Here the CDR3 reads CASSVSSGGYNEQFF. The CDR3 DNA reads TGTGCCAGCAGTGTCTCTAGCGGGGGTTACAATGAGCAGTTCTTC. The chain employs TRBV9 and TRBJ2-1, with 10 positions matching TRBD2. CDR1 and CDR2 (germline): SGDLS, YYNGEE. The CDR3 has 15 residues. V was clipped by 5 bases and J by 4 bases; unmatched bases: 6. The variable domain in full, completed from reference TRBV9 and TRBJ2-1, reads DSGVTQTPKHLITATGQRVTLRCSPRSGDLSVYWYQQSLDQGLQFLIQYYNGEERAKGNILERFSAQQFPDLHSELNLSSLELGDSALYFCASSVSSGGYNEQFFGPGTRLTVL.

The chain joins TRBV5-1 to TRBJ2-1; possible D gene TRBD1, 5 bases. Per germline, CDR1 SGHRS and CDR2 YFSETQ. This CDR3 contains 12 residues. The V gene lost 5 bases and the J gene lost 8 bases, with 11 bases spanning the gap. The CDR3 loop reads CASRSGLDEQFF. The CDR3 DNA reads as TGCGCCAGCAGGTCAGGGTTGGATGAGCAGTTCTTC. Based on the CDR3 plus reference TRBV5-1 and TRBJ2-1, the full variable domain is KAGVTQTPRYLIKTRGQQVTLSCSPISGHRSVSWYQQTPGQGLQFLFEYFSETQRNKGNFPGRFSGRQFSNSRSEMNVSTLELGDSALYLCASRSGLDEQFFGPGTRLTVL.

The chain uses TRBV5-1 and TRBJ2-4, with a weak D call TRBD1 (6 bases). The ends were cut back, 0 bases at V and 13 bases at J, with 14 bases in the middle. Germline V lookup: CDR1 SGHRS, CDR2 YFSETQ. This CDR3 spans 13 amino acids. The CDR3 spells CASSLDRAVEQYF. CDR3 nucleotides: TGCGCCAGCAGCTTGGACAGGGCGGTAGAGCAGTACTTC.

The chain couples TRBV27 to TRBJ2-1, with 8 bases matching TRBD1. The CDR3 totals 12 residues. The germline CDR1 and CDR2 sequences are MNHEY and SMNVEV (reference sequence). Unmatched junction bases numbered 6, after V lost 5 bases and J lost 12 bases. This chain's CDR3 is CASSTRTGWQFF. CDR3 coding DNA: TGTGCCAGCAGTACCAGGACAGGGTGGCAGTTCTTC.

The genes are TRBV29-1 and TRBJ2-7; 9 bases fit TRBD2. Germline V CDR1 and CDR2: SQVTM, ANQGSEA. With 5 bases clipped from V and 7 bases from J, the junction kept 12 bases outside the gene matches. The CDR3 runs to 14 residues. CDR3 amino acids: CSVRSGASGNEQYF. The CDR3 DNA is TGCAGCGTTCGCTCGGGGGCTAGCGGGAATGAGCAGTACTTC.

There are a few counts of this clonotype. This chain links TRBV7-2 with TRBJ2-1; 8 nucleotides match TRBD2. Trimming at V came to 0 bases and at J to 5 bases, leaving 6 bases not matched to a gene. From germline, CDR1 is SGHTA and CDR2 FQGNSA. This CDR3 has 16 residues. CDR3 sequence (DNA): TGTGCCAGCAGCTTAGCTTGGGGAGCGGGGGACAATGAGCAGTTCTTC. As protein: CASSLAWGAGDNEQFF.

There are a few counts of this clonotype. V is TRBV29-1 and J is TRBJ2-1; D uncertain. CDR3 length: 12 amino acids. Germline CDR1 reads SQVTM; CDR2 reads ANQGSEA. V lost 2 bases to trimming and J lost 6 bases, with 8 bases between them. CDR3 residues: CSVEYPANEQFF. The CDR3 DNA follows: TGCAGCGTTGAATATCCAGCCAATGAGCAGTTCTTC.

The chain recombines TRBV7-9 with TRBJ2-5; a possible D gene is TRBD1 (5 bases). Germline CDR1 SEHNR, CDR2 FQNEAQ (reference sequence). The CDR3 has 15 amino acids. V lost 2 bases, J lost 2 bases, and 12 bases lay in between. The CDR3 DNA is TGTGCCAGCAGCTTAAGTTTAGGGGCGCAAGAGACCCAGTACTTC. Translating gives CASSLSLGAQETQYF.

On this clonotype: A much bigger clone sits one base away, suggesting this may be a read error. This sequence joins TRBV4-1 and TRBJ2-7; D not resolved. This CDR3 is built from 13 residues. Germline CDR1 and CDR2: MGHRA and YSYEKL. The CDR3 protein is CDSSQDGSYEQYF. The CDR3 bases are TGCGACAGCAGCCAAGATGGCAGCTACGAGCAGTACTTC.

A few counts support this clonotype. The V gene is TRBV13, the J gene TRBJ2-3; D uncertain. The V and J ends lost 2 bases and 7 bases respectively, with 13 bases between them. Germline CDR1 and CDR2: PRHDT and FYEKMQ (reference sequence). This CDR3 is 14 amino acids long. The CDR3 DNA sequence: TGTGCCAGCAGCTTACAGGCTGCCAGGCATACGCAGTATTTT. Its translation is CASSLQAARHTQYF.

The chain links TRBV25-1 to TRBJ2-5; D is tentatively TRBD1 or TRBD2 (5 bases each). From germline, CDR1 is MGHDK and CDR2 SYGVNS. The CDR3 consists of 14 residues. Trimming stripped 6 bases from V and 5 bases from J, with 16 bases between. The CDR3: CASSRDELGETQYF. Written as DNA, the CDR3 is TGTGCCAGCAGCCGGGACGAGTTGGGGGAGACCCAGTACTTC.

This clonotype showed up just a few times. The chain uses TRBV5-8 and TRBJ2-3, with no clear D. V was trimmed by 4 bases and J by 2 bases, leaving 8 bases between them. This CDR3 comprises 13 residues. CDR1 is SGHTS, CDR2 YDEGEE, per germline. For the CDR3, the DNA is TGTGCCAGCAGCCGTACAGACACAGATACGCAGTATTTT. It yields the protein CASSRTDTDTQYF.

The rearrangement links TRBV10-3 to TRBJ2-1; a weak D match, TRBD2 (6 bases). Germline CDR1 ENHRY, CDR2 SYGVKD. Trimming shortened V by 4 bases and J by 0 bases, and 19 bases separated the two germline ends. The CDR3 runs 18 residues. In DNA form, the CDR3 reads TGTGCCATCAGTGGGGGAGCGGGTGCGGGGAGCTCCTACAATGAGCAGTTCTTC. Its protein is CAISGGAGAGSSYNEQFF.